This T cell receptor beta chain was captured by sequencing in a study of blood T cell repertoires in COVID-19. Study as a whole: Samples came from the United States, Italy and Spain, spanning acute and convalescent COVID-19.

This CDR3 is 14 amino acids long. Germline V lookup: CDR1 SGHTA, CDR2 FQGNSA. The V segment lost 2 bases and the J segment 5 bases; nucleotides outside the gene matches: 1. Libraries were prepared by immunoSEQ multiplex PCR; TCRdb keeps only in-frame clonotypes and omits some of them. The data hold approximately 240,000 clones, with 70% to 90% observed a single time. Sample: peripheral blood. This rearrangement joins TRBV7-2 to TRBJ1-5; 9 bases are shared with TRBD1. The sequence derives from a woman aged 40 to 50 who had recovered from COVID-19. Written as DNA, the CDR3 is TGTGCCAGCAGCTTACGACAGGGGGATCAGCCCCAGCATTTT. It codes for CASSLRQGDQPQHF.